The next 9 T cell receptor beta chains were all read from a single sample in a study of relationships among human T cell subsets. TCR alpha and beta CDR3s were amplified from mRNA by semiquantitative ARM-PCR. ARM-PCR used tagged nested gene-specific primers, then communal superprimers for exponential amplification. One entry per CDR3 protein, called by TCRdb with MiXCR from the multiplex PCR reads. In the table there are about 9,100 distinct CDR3 sequences, around 52% of which are singletons. Memory T cells were selected with anti-CD45RO beads from the CD45RA-negative fraction. The sample taken for sequencing was memory T cells sorted from blood. These receptors were taken from a man aged 40-49 years in good health.

The chain joins TRBV20-1 to TRBJ2-7, with 8 positions matching TRBD2. The ends lost 0 bases at V and 6 bases at J; junction bases unmatched: 10. The CDR3 spans 15 residues. The germline V gene encodes CDR1 DFQATT and CDR2 SNEGSKA (reference sequence). CDR3 nucleotide sequence: TGCAGTGCTAGAGATACTAGCGGACCGCCGACCGAGCAGTACTTC. Translating it yields CSARDTSGPPTEQYF.

In this sample, this clonotype turned up a few times. The chain employs TRBV19 and TRBJ1-1; the D gene is possibly TRBD1 (5 bases). The CDR3 extends over 15 amino acids. Trimming took 5 bases from V and 1 from J, leaving 14 bases between them. Germline V gene data show CDR1 as LNHDA and CDR2 as SQIVND (reference sequence). CDR3 sequence (DNA): TGTGCCAGTAGTCTGACGCCGGGGGGGAACACTGAAGCTTTCTTT. Translating it yields CASSLTPGGNTEAFF.

This clonotype showed up just once. The rearrangement links TRBV24-1 to TRBJ2-3, with D perhaps TRBD1 (6 bases). Germline lookup yields CDR1 KGHDR and CDR2 SFDVKD. The ends were cut back, 3 bases at V and 2 bases at J, with 11 bases in the middle. This CDR3 is 15 amino acids long. The CDR3 here is CATSDQTGPTDTQYF. CDR3 DNA sequence: TGTGCCACCAGTGATCAGACAGGACCCACAGATACGCAGTATTTT.

The chain couples TRBV11-2 to TRBJ2-7; tentatively, D is TRBD2 (6 bases). CDR1 and CDR2 (germline): SGHAT, FQNNGV. The CDR3 has 15 amino acids. V was pared by 0 bases and J by 2 bases, with 11 bases between. CDR3 amino acids: CASSLEVAVTYEQYF. CDR3 DNA sequence: TGTGCCAGCAGCTTAGAGGTAGCGGTGACCTACGAGCAGTACTTC.

The gene calls are TRBV7-9 and TRBJ2-7; no definite D call. The germline CDR1 and CDR2 sequences are SEHNR and FQNEAQ (reference sequence). This CDR3 is 12 amino acids long. The V end lost 2 bases, the J end lost 3 bases, and 5 bases lay between the germline ends. The CDR3 here is CASSLSNYEQYF. In DNA, the CDR3 is TGTGCCAGCAGCTTAAGTAACTACGAGCAGTACTTC.

The chain recombines TRBV7-6 with TRBJ2-2; D is unresolved. V lost 5 bases to trimming and J lost 5 bases, with 9 bases between them. This CDR3 has 13 residues. The germline V gene encodes CDR1 SGHVS and CDR2 FNYEAQ. CDR3 in DNA: TGTGCCAGCAGCCCACGCCCGACCGGGGAGCTGTTTTTT. Translated, it gives CASSPRPTGELFF.

This rearrangement joins TRBV7-9 to TRBJ2-1; TRBD2 might be the D (7 bases). Trimming cost V 3 bases and J 5 bases, with 26 bases left between them. The CDR3 runs 19 residues. CDR1 and CDR2 (germline): SEHNR, FQNEAQ (reference sequence). The CDR3 DNA reads as TGTGCCAGCAGCTTTAAGGGGACTGCCGGGGGGCCGACTGACAATGAGCAGTTCTTC. Protein: CASSFKGTAGGPTDNEQFF.

This clonotype was seen a handful of times. The genes are TRBV12-3 or TRBV12-4 and TRBJ1-5; possibly TRBD1 for D (5 bases). This CDR3 has 15 residues. V lost 3 bases to trimming and J lost 6 bases, with 15 bases between them. Here the CDR3 DNA reads TGTGCCAGCAGTTTCGGGGTGCAGGGCGGTCAGCCCCAGCATTTT. Its protein product is CASSFGVQGGQPQHF.

In nucleotides, the CDR3 is TGCGCCAGCAGCTTGTGGGGTGGGGACACTGAAGCTTTCTTT. Its translation is CASSLWGGDTEAFF. The gene calls are TRBV5-1 and TRBJ1-1; no reliable D call. CDR1 and CDR2 (germline): SGHRS, YFSETQ. The CDR3 extends over 14 amino acids. The V and J ends lost 1 base and 3 bases respectively, with 10 bases between them. Using reference TRBV5-1 and TRBJ1-1 for the parts outside the CDR3, the full variable domain is KAGVTQTPRYLIKTRGQQVTLSCSPISGHRSVSWYQQTPGQGLQFLFEYFSETQRNKGNFPGRFSGRQFSNSRSEMNVSTLELGDSALYLCASSLWGGDTEAFFGQGTRLTVV.